This record looks at one TCR beta chain sequence and its context. Its antigen is undetermined. This sample stems from a study of a mutant IDH1 vaccine in newly diagnosed glioma. Looking at the study overall: Of treated patients, around 62% were men and roughly 40% women, averaging around 44 years. Receipt of radiotherapy, temozolomide, or both preceded the study, and most received both. The study's findings and limits: In around 93% of patients, immune responses induced by the vaccine occurred.

V was trimmed by 7 bases and J by 7 bases, leaving 14 bases between them. Germline CDR1 SNHLY, CDR2 FYNNEI. The CDR3 loop spans 13 amino acids. This sample's time point: baseline, week 1 (first vaccination visit). Stated treatment: pre-vaccination baseline after standard-of-care therapy. Donor tumors were new WHO grade 3 or 4 IDH1-mutant, ATRX-lost astrocytomas. Sequencing was performed with immunoSEQ multiplex PCR; in TCRdb, only in-frame clones are kept and a portion is missing. Counted here are approximately 92,000 clones, just under 80% occurring once; the ten biggest clones make up 7.5%. The sample consisted of PBMCs, taken from a glioma patient treated with radiotherapy, temozolomide or both. The TCR was taken from a man aged 40-50 years with glioma. The chain is built from TRBV2 and TRBJ1-5; D is unresolved. The CDR3 DNA follows: TGTGCCAGCAATATGGGGTTACGACAGCCCCAGCATTTT. Residues: CASNMGLRQPQHF.